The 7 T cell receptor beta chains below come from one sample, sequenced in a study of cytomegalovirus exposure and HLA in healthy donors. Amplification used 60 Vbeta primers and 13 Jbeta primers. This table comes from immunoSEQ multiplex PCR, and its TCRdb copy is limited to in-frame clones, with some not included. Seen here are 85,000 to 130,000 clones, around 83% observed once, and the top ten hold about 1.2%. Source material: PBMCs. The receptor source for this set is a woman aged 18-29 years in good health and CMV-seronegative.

The CDR3 reads CASSPEGHNNYGYTF. The CDR3 DNA reads as TGTGCCAGCAGCCCAGAGGGACATAATAACTATGGCTACACCTTC. V usage is TRBV9 and J usage is TRBJ1-2; tentatively, D is TRBD1 (6 bases). V lost 4 bases and J lost 1, with 14 bases in between. The germline V gene encodes CDR1 SGDLS and CDR2 YYNGEE. This CDR3 is built from 15 residues.

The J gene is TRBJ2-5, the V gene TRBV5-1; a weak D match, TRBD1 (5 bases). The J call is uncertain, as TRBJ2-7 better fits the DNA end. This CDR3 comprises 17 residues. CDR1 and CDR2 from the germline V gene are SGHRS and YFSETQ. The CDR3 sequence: CASSLTMGRVISYEQYF. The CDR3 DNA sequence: TGCGCCAGCAGCTTGACGATGGGCAGGGTGATCTCCTACGAGCAGTACTTC.

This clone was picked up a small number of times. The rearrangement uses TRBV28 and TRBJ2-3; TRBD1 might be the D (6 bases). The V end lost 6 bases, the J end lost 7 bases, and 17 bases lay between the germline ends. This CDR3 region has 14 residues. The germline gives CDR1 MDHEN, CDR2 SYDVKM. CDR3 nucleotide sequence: TGTGCCAGCAGCCCCACAGGGAGACGGAATACGCAGTATTTT. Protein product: CASSPTGRRNTQYF. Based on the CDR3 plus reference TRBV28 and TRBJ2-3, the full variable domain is DVKVTQSSRYLVKRTGEKVFLECVQDMDHENMFWYRQDPGLGLRLIYFSYDVKMKEKGDIPEGYSVSREKKERFSLILESASTNQTSMYLCASSPTGRRNTQYFGPGTRLTVL.

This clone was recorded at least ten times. CDR3 residues: CASSYRAGAVYGYTF. DNA of the CDR3: TGTGCCAGCAGTTACCGAGCAGGGGCTGTCTATGGCTACACCTTC. The genes are TRBV6-5 and TRBJ1-2, with D tentatively TRBD1 (6 bases). Per germline, CDR1 MNHEY and CDR2 SVGAGI. Deletions cut 2 bases from V and 4 bases from J, with 14 bases between. There are 15 residues in the CDR3.

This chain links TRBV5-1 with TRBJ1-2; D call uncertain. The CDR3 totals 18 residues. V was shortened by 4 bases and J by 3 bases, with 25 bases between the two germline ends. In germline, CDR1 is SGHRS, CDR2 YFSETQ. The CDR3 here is CASSPQWPSEGSYYGYTF. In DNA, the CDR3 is TGCGCCAGCAGCCCCCAATGGCCCTCGGAGGGTTCCTACTATGGCTACACCTTC. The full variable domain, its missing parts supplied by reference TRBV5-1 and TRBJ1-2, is KAGVTQTPRYLIKTRGQQVTLSCSPISGHRSVSWYQQTPGQGLQFLFEYFSETQRNKGNFPGRFSGRQFSNSRSEMNVSTLELGDSALYLCASSPQWPSEGSYYGYTFGSGTRLTVV.

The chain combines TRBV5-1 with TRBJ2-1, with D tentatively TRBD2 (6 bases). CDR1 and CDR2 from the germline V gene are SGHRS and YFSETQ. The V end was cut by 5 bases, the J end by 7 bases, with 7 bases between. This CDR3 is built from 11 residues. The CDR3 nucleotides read TGCGCCAGCAGACGGGGGAATGAGCAGTTCTTC. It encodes CASRRGNEQFF.

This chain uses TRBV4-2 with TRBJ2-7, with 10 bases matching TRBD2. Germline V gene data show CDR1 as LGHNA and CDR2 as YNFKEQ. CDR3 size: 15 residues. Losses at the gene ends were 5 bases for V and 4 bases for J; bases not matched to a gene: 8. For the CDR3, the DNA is TGTGCCAGCAGCTTACAGCGGGAGGGCCGTTACGAGCAGTACTTC. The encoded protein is CASSLQREGRYEQYF.